The rows below give T cell receptor beta chains drawn from one sample of a study of blood T cell repertoires in COVID-19. The protocol was immunoSEQ multiplex PCR, while the TCRdb copy is restricted to in-frame clones and leaves out a portion. Among 270,000 or so clones listed, approximately 87% were seen once. Specimen: peripheral blood. Receptor source: a human donor in a cohort sampled during active COVID-19. Both conserved end residues are part of each CDR3. D genes are given only for firm matches. Clone size is stated in some rows and not others, as once, few, many or a class when expanded.

CDR3aa: CASMMGTGMPGNTIYF
CDR3nt: TGTGCCAGTATGATGGGGACAGGGATGCCTGGAAACACCATATATTTT
d_gene: TRBD1
abundance: -
len: 16
v_gene: TRBV19
j_gene: TRBJ1-3

CDR3aa: CASSFELAGVEQFF
CDR3nt: TGTGCCAGCAGCTTTGAACTAGCGGGGGTTGAGCAGTTCTTC
d_gene: TRBD2
abundance: -
len: 14
v_gene: TRBV5-5
j_gene: TRBJ2-1

CDR3aa: CASSRELAGGPSTDTQYF
CDR3nt: TGTGCCAGCAGCAGAGAATTAGCGGGGGGGCCGAGCACAGATACGCAGTATTTT
d_gene: TRBD2
abundance: -
len: 18
v_gene: TRBV5-4
j_gene: TRBJ2-3

CDR3aa: CASSALGADTQYF
CDR3nt: TGTGCCAGCAGTGCTTTAGGGGCAGATACGCAGTATTTT
d_gene: -
abundance: -
len: 13
v_gene: TRBV2
j_gene: TRBJ2-3

CDR3aa: CASSQFAGTAYNEQFF
CDR3nt: TGTGCCAGCAGCCAATTTGCTGGGACAGCCTACAATGAGCAGTTCTTC
d_gene: TRBD1
abundance: -
len: 16
v_gene: TRBV3-1/TRBV3-2
j_gene: TRBJ2-1

CDR3aa: CASSLAMGGREKLFF
CDR3nt: TGTGCCAGCAGCTTAGCGATGGGGGGACGTGAAAAACTGTTTTTT
d_gene: -
abundance: -
len: 15
v_gene: TRBV7-9
j_gene: TRBJ1-4

CDR3aa: CASSWSGGAGEQYF
CDR3nt: TGTGCCAGCAGTTGGAGCGGGGGGGCGGGGGAGCAGTACTTC
d_gene: TRBD2
abundance: few
len: 14
v_gene: TRBV6-6
j_gene: TRBJ2-7

CDR3aa: CASSLGDRGYGYTF
CDR3nt: TGCGCCAGCAGCTTGGGGGACAGGGGCTATGGCTACACCTTC
d_gene: TRBD1
abundance: -
len: 14
v_gene: TRBV5-1
j_gene: TRBJ1-2

CDR3aa: CASSYGGPETQYF
CDR3nt: TGTGCCAGCAGCTACGGGGGGCCCGAGACCCAGTACTTC
d_gene: -
abundance: few
len: 13
v_gene: TRBV7-2
j_gene: TRBJ2-5

CDR3aa: CASSLGRDWNEQFF
CDR3nt: TGCGCCAGCAGCTTGGGGCGCGACTGGAATGAGCAGTTCTTC
d_gene: -
abundance: few
len: 14
v_gene: TRBV5-1
j_gene: TRBJ2-1

CDR3aa: CASSEVPGAPRSEAFF
CDR3nt: TGTGCCAGCAGTGAAGTTCCAGGGGCTCCCCGGTCTGAAGCTTTCTTT
d_gene: -
abundance: -
len: 16
v_gene: TRBV6-1
j_gene: TRBJ1-1

CDR3aa: CATSEASGAPRSYNEQFF
CDR3nt: TGTGCCACCAGTGAGGCTAGCGGGGCCCCCCGCTCCTACAATGAGCAGTTCTTC
d_gene: TRBD2
abundance: -
len: 18
v_gene: TRBV24-1
j_gene: TRBJ2-1

CDR3aa: CASSQGHGLYGYTF
CDR3nt: TGCGCCAGCAGCCAAGGACACGGCCTCTATGGCTACACCTTC
d_gene: -
abundance: once
len: 14
v_gene: TRBV5-1
j_gene: TRBJ1-2

CDR3aa: CASSQDISTTYEQYF
CDR3nt: TGTGCCAGCAGCCAAGATATTTCGACAACCTACGAGCAGTACTTC
d_gene: -
abundance: -
len: 15
v_gene: TRBV4-2
j_gene: TRBJ2-7

CDR3aa: CASSFRTQGKETQYF
CDR3nt: TGTGCCAGCAGTTTTCGGACCCAGGGCAAAGAGACCCAGTACTTC
d_gene: -
abundance: -
len: 15
v_gene: TRBV6-5
j_gene: TRBJ2-5

CDR3aa: CASSLEWRDTQYF
CDR3nt: TGTGCCAGCAGTTTAGAGTGGAGAGATACGCAGTATTTT
d_gene: -
abundance: -
len: 13
v_gene: TRBV28
j_gene: TRBJ2-3

CDR3aa: CASSHRGNYGYTF
CDR3nt: TGTGCCAGCAGCCATCGGGGGAACTATGGCTACACCTTC
d_gene: -
abundance: few
len: 13
v_gene: TRBV3-1/TRBV3-2
j_gene: TRBJ1-2

CDR3aa: CASSLNEASEQFF
CDR3nt: TGTGCCAGCAGCTTAAATGAAGCGAGTGAGCAGTTCTTC
d_gene: -
abundance: -
len: 13
v_gene: TRBV11-3
j_gene: TRBJ2-1

CDR3aa: CASSESLLGRTTNEKLFF
CDR3nt: TGTGCCAGCAGTGAGTCCCTACTGGGGCGCACAACTAATGAAAAACTGTTTTTT
d_gene: -
abundance: -
len: 18
v_gene: TRBV25-1
j_gene: TRBJ1-4

CDR3aa: CASTGDRVSGNTIYF
CDR3nt: TGTGCCAGCACCGGCGACAGGGTTAGTGGAAACACCATATATTTT
d_gene: TRBD1
abundance: -
len: 15
v_gene: TRBV2
j_gene: TRBJ1-3

CDR3aa: CASSIGQGKPYNEQFF
CDR3nt: TGTGCCAGTAGTATAGGACAGGGAAAGCCCTACAATGAGCAGTTCTTC
d_gene: TRBD1
abundance: once
len: 16
v_gene: TRBV19
j_gene: TRBJ2-1

CDR3aa: CASSKTGVAPTNEKLFF
CDR3nt: TGTGCCAGCAGCAAAACGGGGGTCGCCCCAACTAATGAAAAACTGTTTTTT
d_gene: -
abundance: -
len: 17
v_gene: TRBV9
j_gene: TRBJ1-4

CDR3aa: CASSRRLNYTDTQYF
CDR3nt: TGTGCCAGCAGCCGGCGGTTGAACTACACAGATACGCAGTATTTT
d_gene: -
abundance: few
len: 15
v_gene: TRBV3-1/TRBV3-2
j_gene: TRBJ2-3

CDR3aa: CASSIVGAVGFEAFF
CDR3nt: TGTGCCAGTAGTATAGTGGGGGCGGTGGGTTTTGAAGCTTTCTTT
d_gene: -
abundance: -
len: 15
v_gene: TRBV19
j_gene: TRBJ1-1

CDR3aa: CASSQDLVRDFALYGYTF
CDR3nt: TGCGCCAGCAGCCAAGACCTCGTCCGGGACTTTGCGCTCTATGGCTACACCTTC
d_gene: -
abundance: -
len: 18
v_gene: TRBV4-3
j_gene: TRBJ1-2

CDR3aa: CASRGGAVYATNEKLFF
CDR3nt: TGTGCCAGCAGAGGGGGCGCGGTATATGCAACTAATGAAAAACTGTTTTTT
d_gene: TRBD1
abundance: -
len: 17
v_gene: TRBV7-9
j_gene: TRBJ1-4

CDR3aa: CASSLAGVETQYF
CDR3nt: TGCGCCAGCAGCTTGGCCGGTGTGGAGACCCAGTACTTC
d_gene: -
abundance: -
len: 13
v_gene: TRBV5-1
j_gene: TRBJ2-5

CDR3aa: CASSRVQGETQYF
CDR3nt: TGTGCCAGCAGCCGGGTTCAGGGGGAGACCCAGTACTTC
d_gene: -
abundance: -
len: 13
v_gene: TRBV12-3/TRBV12-4
j_gene: TRBJ2-5

CDR3aa: CASRAGTGGYTF
CDR3nt: TGCGCCAGCAGAGCCGGGACAGGGGGCTACACCTTC
d_gene: TRBD1
abundance: few
len: 12
v_gene: TRBV5-1
j_gene: TRBJ1-2